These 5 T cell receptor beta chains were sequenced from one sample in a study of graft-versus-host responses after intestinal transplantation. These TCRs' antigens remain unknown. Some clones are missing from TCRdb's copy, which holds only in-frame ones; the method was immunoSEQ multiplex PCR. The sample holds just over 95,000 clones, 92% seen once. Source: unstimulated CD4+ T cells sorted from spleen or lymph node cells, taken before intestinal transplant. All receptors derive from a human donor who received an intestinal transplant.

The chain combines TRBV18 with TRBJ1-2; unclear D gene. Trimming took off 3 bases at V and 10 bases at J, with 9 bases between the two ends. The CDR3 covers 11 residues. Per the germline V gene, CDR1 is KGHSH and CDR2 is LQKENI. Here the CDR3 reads CASSPQRSYTF. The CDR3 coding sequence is TGTGCCAGCTCACCTCAACGGTCCTACACCTTC.

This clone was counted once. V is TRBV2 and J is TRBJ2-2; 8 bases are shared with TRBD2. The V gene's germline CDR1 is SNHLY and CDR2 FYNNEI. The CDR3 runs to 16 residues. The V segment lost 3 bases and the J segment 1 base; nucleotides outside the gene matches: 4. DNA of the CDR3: TGTGCCAGCAGTGAGTTTACTAGCGGGAACACCGGGGAGCTGTTTTTT. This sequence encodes CASSEFTSGNTGELFF. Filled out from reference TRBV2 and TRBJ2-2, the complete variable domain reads EPEVTQTPSHQVTQMGQEVILRCVPISNHLYFYWYRQILGQKVEFLVSFYNNEISEKSEIFDDQFSVERPDGSNFTLKIRSTKLEDSAMYFCASSEFTSGNTGELFFGEGSRLTVL.

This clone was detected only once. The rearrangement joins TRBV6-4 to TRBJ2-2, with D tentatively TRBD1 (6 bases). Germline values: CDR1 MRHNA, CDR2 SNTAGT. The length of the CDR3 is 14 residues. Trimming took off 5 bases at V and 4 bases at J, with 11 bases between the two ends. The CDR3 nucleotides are TGTGCCAGCAGTCCAGGGGTAGGCACCGGGGAGCTGTTTTTT. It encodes CASSPGVGTGELFF.

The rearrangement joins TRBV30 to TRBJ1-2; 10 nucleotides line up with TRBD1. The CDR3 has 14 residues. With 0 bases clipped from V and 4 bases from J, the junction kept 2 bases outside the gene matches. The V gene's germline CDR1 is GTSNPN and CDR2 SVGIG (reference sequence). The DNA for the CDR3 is TGTGCCTGGAGTGTGACAGGGGGCGGCTATGGCTACACCTTC. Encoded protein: CAWSVTGGGYGYTF.

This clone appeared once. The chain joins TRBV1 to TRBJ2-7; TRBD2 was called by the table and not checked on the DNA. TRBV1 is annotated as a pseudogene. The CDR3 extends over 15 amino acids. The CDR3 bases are TGCACCAGCAGCCAACGACTAGCGGGCGTGTACGAGCAGTACTTC. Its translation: CTSSQRLAGVYEQYF.